This T cell receptor beta chain was recovered during a study of blood T cell repertoires in COVID-19. Looking at the study overall: PBMCs, B-cell-depleted T cells, or T cells provided the cDNA or gDNA that made up the material.

The CDR3 loop spans 14 amino acids. Germline V CDR1 and CDR2: KGHDR, SFDVKD. V was pared by 7 bases and J by 0 bases, with 10 bases between. Per the authors' pipeline: How many nucleated cells were present was estimated from reference gene primer amplification. Clones were sequenced by immunoSEQ multiplex PCR, and TCRdb holds only the in-frame ones, with some missing. The DNA gave D and trimming, while V, J and clone size come from that table. The data hold around 290,000 clones, with roughly 86% observed a single time. This clone was counted only a few times. This receptor was identified in a woman aged 45-59 years who had recovered from COVID-19. The rearrangement uses TRBV24-1 and TRBJ2-3, with a weak D call TRBD1 (5 bases). The specimen sequenced was peripheral blood. The CDR3 loop reads CATRGPVSTDTQYF. The CDR3 coding sequence is TGTGCCACCAGGGGGCCCGTTAGCACAGATACGCAGTATTTT.